A few counts support the clone carrying this T cell receptor (beta chain). The data belong to a study of OX40 agonist ivuxolimab in advanced cancers. Profiling relied on immunoSEQ multiplex PCR, and the TCRdb table lists in-frame clones only, not all of them. Of 75,000 to 80,000 clones listed, approximately 84% are singletons. The CDR3 loop spans 14 amino acids. Germline values: CDR1 MNHEY, CDR2 SMNVEV (reference sequence). V gave up 6 bases and J gave up 8 bases; unmatched junction bases: 12. The clonotype comes from an adult with an advanced solid tumor such as melanoma, head and neck, liver or kidney cancer. This chain joins TRBV27 and TRBJ2-7, with 8 bases aligning to TRBD1. The specimen was CD4+ or CD8+ T cells sorted from blood, collected in a trial of the OX40 agonist ivuxolimab. The CDR3 bases are TGTGCCAGCAGCTACACCGGGACAGGTCTTAAGCAGTACTTC. As protein: CASSYTGTGLKQYF.